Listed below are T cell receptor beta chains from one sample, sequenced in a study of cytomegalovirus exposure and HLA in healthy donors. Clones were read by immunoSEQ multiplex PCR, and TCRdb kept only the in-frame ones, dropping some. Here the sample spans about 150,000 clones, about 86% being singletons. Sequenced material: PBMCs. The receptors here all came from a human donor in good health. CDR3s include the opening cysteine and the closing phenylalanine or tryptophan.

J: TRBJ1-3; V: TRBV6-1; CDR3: CASSPQTGPGNTIYF
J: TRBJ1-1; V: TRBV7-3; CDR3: CASSPQGNTEAFF
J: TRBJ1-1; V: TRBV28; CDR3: CASSPWNTEAFF
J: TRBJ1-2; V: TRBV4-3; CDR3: CASSQIRAGSGGDYGYTF
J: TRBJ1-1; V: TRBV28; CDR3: CASSLFIRDRTNTEAFF
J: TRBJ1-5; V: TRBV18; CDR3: CASSPDRGRQPQHF
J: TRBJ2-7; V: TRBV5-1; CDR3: CASSPSAQRTSYEQYF
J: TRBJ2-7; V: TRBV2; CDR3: CASSELLPRGSYEQYF
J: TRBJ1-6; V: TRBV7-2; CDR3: CASSFWRTGGSSYNSPLHF
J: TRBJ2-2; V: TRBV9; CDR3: CASSSGANTGELFF
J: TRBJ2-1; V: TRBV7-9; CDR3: CASSRGLAAYNEQFF
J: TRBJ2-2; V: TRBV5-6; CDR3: CASSLQGTGELFF
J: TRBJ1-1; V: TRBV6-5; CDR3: CASRQGMMNTEAFF
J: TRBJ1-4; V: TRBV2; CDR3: CASRAGGEKLFF
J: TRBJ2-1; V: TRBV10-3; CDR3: CAISGGGGSYNEQFF
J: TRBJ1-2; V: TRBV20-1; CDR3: CSVLHRRCYTF
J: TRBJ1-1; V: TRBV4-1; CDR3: CASSLTGFGAEAFF
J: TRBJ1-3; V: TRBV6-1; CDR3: CASGGGGGNTIYF
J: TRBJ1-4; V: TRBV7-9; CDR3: CASSLDVVQEKLFF
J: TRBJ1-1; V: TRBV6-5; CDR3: CASSYRGQAGTEAFF
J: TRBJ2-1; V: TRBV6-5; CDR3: CASSYSRQGNNEQFF
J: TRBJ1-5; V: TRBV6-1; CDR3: CASTYRGQPQHF
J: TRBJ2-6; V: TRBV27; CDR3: CASSQTGSGANVLTF